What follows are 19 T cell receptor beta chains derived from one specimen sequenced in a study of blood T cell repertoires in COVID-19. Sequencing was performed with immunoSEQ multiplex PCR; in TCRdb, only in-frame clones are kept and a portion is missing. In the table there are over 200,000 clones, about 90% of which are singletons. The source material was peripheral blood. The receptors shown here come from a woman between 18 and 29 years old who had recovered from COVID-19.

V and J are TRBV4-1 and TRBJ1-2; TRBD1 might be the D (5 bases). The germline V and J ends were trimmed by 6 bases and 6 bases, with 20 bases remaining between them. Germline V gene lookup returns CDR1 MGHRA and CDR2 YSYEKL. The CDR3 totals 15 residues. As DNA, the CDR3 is TGCGCCAGCAGTTATAACTCAGGAGCAGGGCATGGCTACACCTTC. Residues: CASSYNSGAGHGYTF.

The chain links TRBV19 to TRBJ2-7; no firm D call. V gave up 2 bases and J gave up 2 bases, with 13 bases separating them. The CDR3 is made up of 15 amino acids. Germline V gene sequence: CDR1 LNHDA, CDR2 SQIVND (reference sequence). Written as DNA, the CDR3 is TGTGCCAGTAGTATAAAAGCGTATATAACCTACGAGCAGTACTTC. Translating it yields CASSIKAYITYEQYF.

CDR3 region: CASSSDKIYEQYF. The DNA of the CDR3 is TGTGCCAGCAGCTCGGACAAGATCTACGAGCAGTACTTC. This chain links TRBV7-9 with TRBJ2-7; a weak D match, TRBD1 (5 bases). The CDR3 has 13 amino acids. Germline V gene lookup returns CDR1 SEHNR and CDR2 FQNEAQ (reference sequence). V lost 4 bases to trimming and J lost 3 bases, with 10 bases between them.

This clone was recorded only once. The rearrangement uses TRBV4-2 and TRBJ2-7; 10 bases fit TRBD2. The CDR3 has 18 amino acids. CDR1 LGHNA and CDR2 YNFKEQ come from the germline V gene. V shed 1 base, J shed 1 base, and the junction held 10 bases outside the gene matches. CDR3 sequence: CASSQVRLAGDTSYEQYF. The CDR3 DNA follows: TGTGCCAGCAGCCAAGTACGACTAGCGGGCGATACTTCCTACGAGCAGTACTTC.

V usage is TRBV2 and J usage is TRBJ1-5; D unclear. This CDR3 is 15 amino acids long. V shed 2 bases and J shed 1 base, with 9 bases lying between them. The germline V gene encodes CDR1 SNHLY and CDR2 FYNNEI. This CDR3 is CASSERHWSNQPQHF. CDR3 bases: TGTGCCAGCAGTGAACGACATTGGAGCAATCAGCCCCAGCATTTT.

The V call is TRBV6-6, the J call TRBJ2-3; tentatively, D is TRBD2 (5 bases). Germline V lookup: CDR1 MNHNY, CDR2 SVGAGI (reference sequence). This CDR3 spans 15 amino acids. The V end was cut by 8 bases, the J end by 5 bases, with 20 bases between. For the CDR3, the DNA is TGTGCCAGCTGGGGAGCCTCATCACGCGAAGATACGCAGTATTTT. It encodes CASWGASSREDTQYF.

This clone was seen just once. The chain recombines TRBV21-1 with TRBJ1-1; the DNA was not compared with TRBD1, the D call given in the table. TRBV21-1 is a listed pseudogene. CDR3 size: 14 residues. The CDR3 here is CASSPGTGVTEAFF. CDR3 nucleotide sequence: TGTGCCAGCAGTCCCGGGACAGGGGTCACTGAAGCTTTCTTT.

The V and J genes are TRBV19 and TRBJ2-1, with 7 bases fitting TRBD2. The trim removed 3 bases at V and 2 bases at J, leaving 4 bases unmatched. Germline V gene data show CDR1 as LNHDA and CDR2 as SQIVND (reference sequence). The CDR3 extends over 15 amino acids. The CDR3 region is CASSMGGQPYNEQFF. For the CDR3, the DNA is TGTGCCAGTAGTATGGGAGGGCAGCCCTACAATGAGCAGTTCTTC.

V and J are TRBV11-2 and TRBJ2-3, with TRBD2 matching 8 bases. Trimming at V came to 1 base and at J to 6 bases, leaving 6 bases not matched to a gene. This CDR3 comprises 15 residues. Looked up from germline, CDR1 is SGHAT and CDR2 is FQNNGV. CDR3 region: CASSLGAGGSDTQYF. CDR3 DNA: TGTGCCAGCAGCTTAGGGGCGGGAGGTTCGGATACGCAGTATTTT.

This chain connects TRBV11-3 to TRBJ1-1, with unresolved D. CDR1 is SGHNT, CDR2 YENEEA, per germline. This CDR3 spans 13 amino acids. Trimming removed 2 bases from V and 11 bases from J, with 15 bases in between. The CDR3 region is CASSLISSGDAFF. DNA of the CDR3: TGTGCCAGCAGCTTAATATCTTCAGGTGACGCTTTCTTT. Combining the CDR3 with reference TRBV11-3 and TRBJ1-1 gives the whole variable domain EAGVVQSPRYKIIEKKQPVAFWCNPISGHNTLYWYLQNLGQGPELLIRYENEEAVDDSQLPKDRFSAERLKGVDSTLKIQPAELGDSAVYLCASSLISSGDAFFGQGTRLTVV.

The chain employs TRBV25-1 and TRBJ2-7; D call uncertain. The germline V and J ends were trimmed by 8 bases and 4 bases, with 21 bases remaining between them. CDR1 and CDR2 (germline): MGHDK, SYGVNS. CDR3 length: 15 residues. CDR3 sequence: CASLNSRPGSYEQYF. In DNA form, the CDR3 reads TGTGCCAGCCTTAACAGCAGGCCTGGCTCTTACGAGCAGTACTTC.

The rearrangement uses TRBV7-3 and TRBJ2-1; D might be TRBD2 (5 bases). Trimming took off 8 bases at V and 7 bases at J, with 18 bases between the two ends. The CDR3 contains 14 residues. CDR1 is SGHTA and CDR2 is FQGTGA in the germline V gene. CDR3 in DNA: TGTGCCAGCGGAGACTACGATGTTTCAAATGAGCAGTTCTTC. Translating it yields CASGDYDVSNEQFF.

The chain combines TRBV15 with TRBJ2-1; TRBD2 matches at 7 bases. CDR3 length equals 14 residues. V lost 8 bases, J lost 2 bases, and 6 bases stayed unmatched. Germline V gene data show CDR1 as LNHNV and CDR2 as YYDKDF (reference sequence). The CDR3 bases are TGTGCCACCGCTCTTGCGGGAGCCTACAATGAGCAGTTCTTC. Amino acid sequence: CATALAGAYNEQFF.

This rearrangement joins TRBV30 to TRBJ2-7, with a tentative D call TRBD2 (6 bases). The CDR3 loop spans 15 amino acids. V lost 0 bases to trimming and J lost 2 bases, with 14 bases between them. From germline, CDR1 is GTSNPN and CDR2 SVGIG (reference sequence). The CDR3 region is CAWSVSASATYEQYF. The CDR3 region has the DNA TGTGCCTGGAGTGTCAGTGCTAGCGCAACCTACGAGCAGTACTTC.

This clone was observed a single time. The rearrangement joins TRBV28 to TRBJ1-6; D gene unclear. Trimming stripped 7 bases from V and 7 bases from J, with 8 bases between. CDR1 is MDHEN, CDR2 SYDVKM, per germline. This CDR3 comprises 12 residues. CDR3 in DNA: TGTGCCAGCACTCTCTCGAATTCACCCCTCCACTTT. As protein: CASTLSNSPLHF. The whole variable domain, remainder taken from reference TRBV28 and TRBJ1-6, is DVKVTQSSRYLVKRTGEKVFLECVQDMDHENMFWYRQDPGLGLRLIYFSYDVKMKEKGDIPEGYSVSREKKERFSLILESASTNQTSMYLCASTLSNSPLHFGNGTRLTVT.

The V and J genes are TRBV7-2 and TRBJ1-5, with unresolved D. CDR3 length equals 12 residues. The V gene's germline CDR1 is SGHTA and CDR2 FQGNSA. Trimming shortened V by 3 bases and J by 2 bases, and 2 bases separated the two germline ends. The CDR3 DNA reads TGTGCCAGCAGCTTCGGCAATCAGCCCCAGCATTTT. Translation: CASSFGNQPQHF.

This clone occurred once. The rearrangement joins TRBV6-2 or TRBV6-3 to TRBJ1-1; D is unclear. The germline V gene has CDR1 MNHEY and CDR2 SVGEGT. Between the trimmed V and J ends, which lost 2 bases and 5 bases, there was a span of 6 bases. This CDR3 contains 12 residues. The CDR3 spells CASSYRLTEAFF. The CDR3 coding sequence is TGTGCCAGCAGTTACAGACTGACTGAAGCTTTCTTT.

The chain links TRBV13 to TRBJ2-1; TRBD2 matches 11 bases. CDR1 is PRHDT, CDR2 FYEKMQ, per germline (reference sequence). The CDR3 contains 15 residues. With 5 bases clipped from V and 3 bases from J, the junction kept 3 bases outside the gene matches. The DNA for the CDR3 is TGTGCCAGCAGCACTCTAGCGGGAGGCTACAATGAGCAGTTCTTC. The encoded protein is CASSTLAGGYNEQFF.

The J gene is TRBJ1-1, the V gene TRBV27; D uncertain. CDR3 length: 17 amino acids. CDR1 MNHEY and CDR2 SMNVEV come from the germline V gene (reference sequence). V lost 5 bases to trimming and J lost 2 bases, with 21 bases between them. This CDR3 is CASSPLPGSRSNTEAFF. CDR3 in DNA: TGTGCCAGCAGTCCCCTTCCGGGGAGTCGGAGTAACACTGAAGCTTTCTTT.